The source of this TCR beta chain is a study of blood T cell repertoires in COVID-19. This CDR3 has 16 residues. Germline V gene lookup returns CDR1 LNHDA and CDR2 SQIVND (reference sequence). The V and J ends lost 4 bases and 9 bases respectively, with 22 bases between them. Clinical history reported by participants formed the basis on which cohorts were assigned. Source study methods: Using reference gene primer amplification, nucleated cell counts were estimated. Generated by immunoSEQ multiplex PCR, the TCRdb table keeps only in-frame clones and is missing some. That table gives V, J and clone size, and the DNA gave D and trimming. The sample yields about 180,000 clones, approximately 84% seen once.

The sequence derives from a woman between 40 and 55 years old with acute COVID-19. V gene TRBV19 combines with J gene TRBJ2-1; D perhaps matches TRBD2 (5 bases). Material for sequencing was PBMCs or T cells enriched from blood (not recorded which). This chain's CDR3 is CASSNQPRGRYAEQFF. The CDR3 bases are TGTGCCAGTAGTAACCAACCTCGGGGTAGGTACGCTGAGCAGTTCTTC.